A single sample gave rise to the 31 T cell receptor beta chains below, sequenced in a study of siplizumab effects on memory and regulatory T cells. Here immunoSEQ multiplex PCR was the method, and the copy in TCRdb shows in-frame clones only, minus some. This sample yields 87,000 or so clones, of which 80% to 90% are seen a single time; 15% belongs to the top ten. Sequenced: CD4+ T cells sorted from blood. The receptors here all came from a human donor in good health.

This chain joins TRBV5-1 and TRBJ2-1; tentatively, D is TRBD2 (6 bases). In germline, CDR1 is SGHRS, CDR2 YFSETQ. The length of the CDR3 is 14 residues. Deletions cut 4 bases from V and 7 bases from J, with 15 bases between. CDR3 sequence reads: CASSPLRELNEQFF. The CDR3, as DNA: TGCGCCAGCAGCCCGCTACGGGAGTTGAATGAGCAGTTCTTC. The whole variable domain, remainder taken from reference TRBV5-1 and TRBJ2-1, is KAGVTQTPRYLIKTRGQQVTLSCSPISGHRSVSWYQQTPGQGLQFLFEYFSETQRNKGNFPGRFSGRQFSNSRSEMNVSTLELGDSALYLCASSPLRELNEQFFGPGTRLTVL.

The chain has TRBV5-1 and TRBJ2-5; unclear D gene. This CDR3 comprises 15 residues. Trimming pared 4 bases from V and 0 bases from J, leaving 13 bases between. Germline lookup yields CDR1 SGHRS and CDR2 YFSETQ. The CDR3 loop is CASSTGPSYQETQYF. The CDR3 coding sequence is TGCGCCAGCAGCACCGGACCGTCGTACCAAGAGACCCAGTACTTC. Variable domain in full (rest from reference TRBV5-1 and TRBJ2-5): KAGVTQTPRYLIKTRGQQVTLSCSPISGHRSVSWYQQTPGQGLQFLFEYFSETQRNKGNFPGRFSGRQFSNSRSEMNVSTLELGDSALYLCASSTGPSYQETQYFGPGTRLLVL.

The genes are TRBV5-1 and TRBJ2-7; 10 positions agree with TRBD1. CDR3 length: 16 residues. The V and J ends lost 6 bases and 5 bases, in that order; junction bases with no gene match: 14. Germline V CDR1 and CDR2: SGHRS, YFSETQ. The CDR3 sequence: CASTPPTGTGDHEQYF. The CDR3 DNA reads as TGCGCCAGCACTCCCCCCACCGGGACAGGGGACCACGAGCAGTACTTC.

The CDR3 protein is CASSRPGQGVHEQYF. The CDR3 nucleotides are TGTGCCAGCAGTCGTCCGGGACAGGGGGTCCACGAGCAGTACTTC. This chain uses TRBV6-5 with TRBJ2-7; 11 nucleotides match TRBD1. Germline values: CDR1 MNHEY, CDR2 SVGAGI. The CDR3 is 15 amino acids. The V gene end was trimmed by 5 bases and the J gene end by 5 bases; junction bases not matched to a gene: 8.

The chain uses TRBV6-1 and TRBJ2-7; D possibly corresponds to TRBD2 (6 bases). Trimming stripped 7 bases from V and 2 bases from J, with 15 bases between. The CDR3 runs to 14 residues. Per the germline V gene, CDR1 is MNHNS and CDR2 is SASEGT. CDR3 bases: TGTGCCAGCATCGTTAGCGGTAGCGCCTACGAGCAGTACTTC. Protein: CASIVSGSAYEQYF.

This rearrangement joins TRBV15 to TRBJ1-6; D may be TRBD1 (6 bases). The V gene's germline CDR1 is LNHNV and CDR2 YYDKDF (reference sequence). CDR3 size: 14 residues. Trimming shortened V by 1 base and J by 9 bases, and 10 bases separated the two germline ends. The CDR3 spells CATSRATQGSPLHF. The CDR3 nucleotides read TGTGCCACCAGCAGAGCCACACAGGGTTCACCCCTCCACTTT.

The chain uses TRBV20-1 and TRBJ1-2, with 10 bases identical to TRBD1. CDR1 is DFQATT and CDR2 is SNEGSKA in the germline V gene (reference sequence). Trimming cost V 6 bases and J 8 bases; bases outside gene matches: 3. This CDR3 has 11 residues. The CDR3 sequence is CSAKGQGGYTF. The CDR3 region has the DNA TGCAGTGCCAAGGGACAGGGGGGCTACACCTTC.

The rearrangement links TRBV30 to TRBJ2-7; 8 nucleotides match TRBD1. Germline-derived CDR1 and CDR2 are GTSNPN and SVGIG (reference sequence). J was trimmed by 4 bases and V by 5 bases; bases with no gene match: 10. This CDR3 spans 14 amino acids. CDR3 nucleotide sequence: TGTGCCTGGTCCCAGGGGGCCCTAGGGTACGAGCAGTACTTC. Translated, it gives CAWSQGALGYEQYF. Variable domain in full (rest from reference TRBV30 and TRBJ2-7): SQTIHQWPATLVQPVGSPLSLECTVEGTSNPNLYWYRQAAGRGLQLLFYSVGIGQISSEVPQNLSASRPQDRQFILSSKKLLLSDSGFYLCAWSQGALGYEQYFGPGTRLTVT.

The chain has TRBV25-1 and TRBJ2-3, with D unresolved. V dropped 2 bases and J dropped 4 bases, with 16 bases sitting between them. The CDR3 is 16 amino acids. Germline values: CDR1 MGHDK, CDR2 SYGVNS. The CDR3 loop is CASSEERLHGADTQYF. For the CDR3, the DNA is TGTGCCAGCAGTGAAGAAAGGCTTCACGGCGCAGATACGCAGTATTTT.

This clone was detected once. The chain has TRBV2 and TRBJ1-1; 7 bases fit TRBD1. The CDR3 runs to 14 residues. With V trimmed by 7 bases and J by 5 bases, 10 bases remained unmatched. The V gene's germline CDR1 is SNHLY and CDR2 FYNNEI. CDR3 sequence (DNA): TGTGCCAGCATCCTGACAGGGAGGGGTACTGAAGCTTTCTTT. Protein sequence: CASILTGRGTEAFF.

This chain joins TRBV4-2 and TRBJ1-5, with 7 bases fitting TRBD1. With 5 bases clipped from V and 5 bases from J, the junction kept 9 bases outside the gene matches. CDR3 length: 15 amino acids. Germline lookup yields CDR1 LGHNA and CDR2 YNFKEQ. The CDR3 bases are TGTGCCAGCAGCGTGAACCGGGACAGCTATCAGCCCCAGCATTTT. Amino acid sequence: CASSVNRDSYQPQHF.

In the case of this clone: In the same sample, other DNA sequences code for this CDR3. The chain couples TRBV6-5 to TRBJ1-1; 7 bases are shared with TRBD1. J gave up 14 bases and V 6 bases, and 15 bases lay outside the gene matches. Germline assignment: CDR1 MNHEY and CDR2 SVGAGI. The CDR3 extends over 13 amino acids. The CDR3 bases are TGTGCCAGCAGCCCCGGACAGGCAAGGGGAGCCTTCTTT. Residues: CASSPGQARGAFF.

This chain joins TRBV27 and TRBJ2-7, with D tentatively TRBD1 (5 bases). From germline, CDR1 is MNHEY and CDR2 SMNVEV (reference sequence). This CDR3 is built from 13 residues. V was cut by 5 bases and J by 7 bases, with 15 bases left in between. The CDR3 spells CASSPLGVGEQYF. The CDR3 DNA reads TGTGCCAGCAGTCCTCTAGGGGTGGGGGAGCAGTACTTC.

The genes are TRBV6-1 and TRBJ2-1, with 7 bases identical to TRBD1. The CDR3 contains 16 residues. CDR1 is MNHNS and CDR2 is SASEGT in the germline V gene. V was clipped by 5 bases and J by 0 bases; unmatched bases: 7. The CDR3 loop is CASSQGQDSSYNEQFF. The CDR3 bases are TGTGCCAGCAGTCAAGGACAGGACAGCTCCTACAATGAGCAGTTCTTC.

This clone was observed a single time. V usage is TRBV6-5 and J usage is TRBJ2-7; 10 bases map to TRBD2. The CDR3 loop spans 15 amino acids. Trimming at V came to 0 bases and at J to 6 bases, leaving 5 bases not matched to a gene. Germline values: CDR1 MNHEY, CDR2 SVGAGI. This CDR3 is CASSYSGLAGAEQYF. CDR3 nucleotides: TGTGCCAGCAGTTACTCTGGGCTAGCGGGAGCCGAGCAGTACTTC.

V usage is TRBV5-1 and J usage is TRBJ1-5; maybe TRBD1 (5 bases). The CDR3 sequence is 15 residues long. Germline CDR1 SGHRS, CDR2 YFSETQ. The ends were cut back, 0 bases at V and 1 base at J, with 8 bases in the middle. The CDR3 reads CASSLEGTSNQPQHF. The CDR3 DNA follows: TGCGCCAGCAGCTTGGAAGGGACCAGCAATCAGCCCCAGCATTTT.

V is TRBV30 and J is TRBJ2-3; D is unclear. Germline V gives CDR1 GTSNPN, CDR2 SVGIG (reference sequence). V was trimmed by 1 base and J by 2 bases, leaving 16 bases between them. This CDR3 region has 16 residues. CDR3 nucleotides: TGTGCCTGGAGTGATTTTATTATTGATAACACAGATACGCAGTATTTT. This gives the protein CAWSDFIIDNTDTQYF.

V gene TRBV6-4 combines with J gene TRBJ2-5, with a weak D call TRBD2 (5 bases). This CDR3 contains 15 residues. The V end was cut by 0 bases, the J end by 5 bases, with 13 bases between. Germline V gives CDR1 MRHNA, CDR2 SNTAGT. The CDR3 nucleotides read TGTGCCAGCAGTGACTCGAACTTGGGAGTGGAGACCCAGTACTTC. Its protein is CASSDSNLGVETQYF.

V gene TRBV5-1 combines with J gene TRBJ2-1, with no clear D. The CDR3 runs 11 residues. Germline V lookup: CDR1 SGHRS, CDR2 YFSETQ. Trimming cost V 2 bases and J 7 bases, with 4 bases left between them. The CDR3 protein is CASSLRNEQFF. The DNA for the CDR3 is TGCGCCAGCAGCTTAAGAAATGAGCAGTTCTTC.

This clone has a single count. The V call is TRBV5-1, the J call TRBJ2-7; 13 nucleotides line up with TRBD2. The germline V gene encodes CDR1 SGHRS and CDR2 YFSETQ. This CDR3 is 15 amino acids long. The junction had 1 base not matched to a gene; V was cut back by 0 bases and J by 4 bases. This CDR3 reads CASSLELAGGYEQYF. In nucleotides, the CDR3 is TGCGCCAGCAGCTTGGAACTAGCGGGAGGGTACGAGCAGTACTTC.

The chain uses TRBV6-5 and TRBJ1-2; D not resolved. The CDR3 covers 16 residues. V was clipped by 4 bases and J by 7 bases, with 22 bases between them. Germline-derived CDR1 and CDR2 are MNHEY and SVGAGI. CDR3 DNA: TGTGCCAGCAGTTCCCTCCGGACGGGCGCCGAGGGTGGCTACACCTTC. It is translated as CASSSLRTGAEGGYTF.

The gene calls are TRBV18 and TRBJ2-7; 11 positions match TRBD2. This CDR3 has 17 residues. With V trimmed by 3 bases and J by 6 bases, 13 bases remained unmatched. Germline V gene data show CDR1 as KGHSH and CDR2 as LQKENI. The DNA of the CDR3 is TGTGCCAGCTCACCCCGATCGGTAGCGGGAGGGCCCATCGAGCAGTACTTC. It encodes CASSPRSVAGGPIEQYF. The variable domain in full, with the rest retrieved from reference TRBV18 and TRBJ2-7, is NAGVMQNPRHLVRRRGQEARLRCSPMKGHSHVYWYRQLPEEGLKFMVYLQKENIIDESGMPKERFSAEFPKEGPSILRIQQVVRGDSAAYFCASSPRSVAGGPIEQYFGPGTRLTVT.

The rearrangement joins TRBV4-1 to TRBJ2-7, with no clear D. The CDR3 totals 11 residues. Per the germline V gene, CDR1 is MGHRA and CDR2 is YSYEKL. Trimming removed 6 bases at V and 5 bases at J, with 8 bases between. Here the CDR3 DNA reads TGCGCCAGCAGTAACTACGACGAGCAGTACTTC. Translating it yields CASSNYDEQYF.

The CDR3 here is CASSMGYTGELFF. The CDR3 DNA is TGTGCCAGCAGCATGGGTTACACCGGGGAGCTGTTTTTT. V usage is TRBV11-2 and J usage is TRBJ2-2, with D unclear. V shed 5 bases and J shed 3 bases, with 7 bases lying between them. This CDR3 comprises 13 residues. Germline CDR1 and CDR2: SGHAT and FQNNGV. The full variable domain, in which reference TRBV11-2 and TRBJ2-2 provide the parts outside the CDR3, is EAGVAQSPRYKIIEKRQSVAFWCNPISGHATLYWYQQILGQGPKLLIQFQNNGVVDDSQLPKDRFSAERLKGVDSTLKIQPAKLEDSAVYLCASSMGYTGELFFGEGSRLTVL.

The chain joins TRBV7-9 to TRBJ2-3; D is unresolved. Germline values: CDR1 SEHNR, CDR2 FQNEAQ (reference sequence). The CDR3 contains 17 residues. V lost 1 base, J lost 9 bases, and 23 bases lay in between. As DNA, the CDR3 is TGTGCCAGCAGCTTAGTTGGGGATGTAACCCTCGATCGGACGCAGTATTTT. Residues: CASSLVGDVTLDRTQYF. Combining the CDR3 with reference TRBV7-9 and TRBJ2-3 gives the whole variable domain DTGVSQNPRHKITKRGQNVTFRCDPISEHNRLYWYRQTLGQGPEFLTYFQNEAQLEKSRLLSDRFSAERPKGSFSTLEIQRTEQGDSAMYLCASSLVGDVTLDRTQYFGPGTRLTVL.

The chain uses TRBV18 and TRBJ2-1, with 9 bases matching TRBD1. Germline CDR1 reads KGHSH; CDR2 reads LQKENI. V shed 3 bases, J shed 4 bases, and the junction held 7 bases outside the gene matches. CDR3 length equals 16 residues. CDR3 DNA sequence: TGTGCCAGCTCACCGCTCGGGACAGGGTTATACAATGAGCAGTTCTTC. Translation gives CASSPLGTGLYNEQFF.

The chain carries TRBV19 and TRBJ2-5, with 7 bases lining up with TRBD1. Germline V lookup: CDR1 LNHDA, CDR2 SQIVND (reference sequence). This CDR3 has 17 amino acids. Trimming removed 5 bases from V and 1 base from J; junction bases left unmatched: 13. CDR3 bases: TGTGCCAGTAGTCCTCGCTCCGGGACAGCCCGCCAAGAGACCCAGTACTTC. Its protein product is CASSPRSGTARQETQYF.

The chain has TRBV28 and TRBJ1-5, with D possibly being TRBD1 (5 bases). This CDR3 region has 19 residues. Germline CDR1 MDHEN, CDR2 SYDVKM. The ends were cut back, 3 bases at V and 2 bases at J, with 23 bases in the middle. The CDR3 here is CASSFGHGAQFLGNQPQHF. Written as DNA, the CDR3 is TGTGCCAGCAGTTTTGGACACGGGGCTCAATTTTTAGGCAATCAGCCCCAGCATTTT.

The CDR3 spells CASRLTGSNPKYEQYF. As DNA, the CDR3 is TGTGCCAGTAGGCTGACAGGGTCAAATCCGAAGTACGAGCAGTACTTC. V usage is TRBV19 and J usage is TRBJ2-7; TRBD1 matches 7 bases. Germline V gives CDR1 LNHDA, CDR2 SQIVND (reference sequence). This CDR3 region has 16 residues. V lost 6 bases and J lost 4; bases outside the gene matches: 15.

CDR3 residues: CASSPGFEQYF. The CDR3 DNA reads TGCGCCAGCAGCCCAGGGTTTGAGCAGTACTTC. This sequence joins TRBV5-1 and TRBJ2-7, with D possibly matching TRBD1 (5 bases). With 4 bases removed from V and 7 bases from J, the gap between germline ends came to 9 bases. The CDR3 runs 11 residues. CDR1 and CDR2 from the germline V gene are SGHRS and YFSETQ.

The chain carries TRBV5-6 and TRBJ1-5; D gene uncertain. From germline, CDR1 is SGHDT and CDR2 YYEEEE. The V end was cut by 4 bases, the J end by 0 bases, with 11 bases between. The CDR3 sequence is 15 residues long. CDR3 in DNA: TGTGCCAGCAGCGAAGGACCGTATAGCAATCAGCCCCAGCATTTT. It specifies CASSEGPYSNQPQHF.